The 23 T cell receptor beta chains below were found in one sample sequenced in a study of T cells after yellow fever vaccination. TCRdb itself ran the 5' RACE reads through MiXCR, one entry per CDR3 protein. Altogether hundreds of thousands of distinct CDR3 sequences are present, around 12% being singletons, with the ten largest covering approximately 3.3%. Here the sequenced sample was CD4+ T cells sorted from PBMCs, taken 15 days after the yellow fever booster vaccination. These TCRs come from a man between 18 and 29 years old who received the YFV17D yellow fever vaccine.

This sequence joins TRBV20-1 and TRBJ2-3; 9 nucleotides agree with TRBD2. The V segment lost 3 bases and the J segment 5 bases; nucleotides outside the gene matches: 3. CDR1 is DFQATT, CDR2 SNEGSKA, per germline (reference sequence). This CDR3 has 13 amino acids. DNA for the CDR3: TGCAGTGCTAGGAGCGGGGGGAAAGATACGCAGTATTTT. The encoded protein is CSARSGGKDTQYF.

This sequence joins TRBV10-3 and TRBJ1-5; D gene uncertain. V shed 3 bases and J shed 3 bases, with 9 bases lying between them. Germline V lookup: CDR1 ENHRY, CDR2 SYGVKD. CDR3 length: 14 residues. The CDR3 sequence: CAISEGPLNQPQHF. For the CDR3, the DNA is TGTGCCATCAGTGAAGGGCCTCTCAATCAGCCCCAGCATTTT.

This clonotype was counted at least ten times. The V and J genes are TRBV29-1 and TRBJ2-1; TRBD2 is a possible D gene (6 bases). There are 16 residues in the CDR3. Germline V gene sequence: CDR1 SQVTM, CDR2 ANQGSEA. Trimming took 0 bases from V and 2 from J, leaving 14 bases between them. CDR3 residues: CSVEDLSSGAYNEQFF. CDR3 in DNA: TGCAGCGTTGAAGATCTTAGTAGCGGTGCCTACAATGAGCAGTTCTTC.

This clonotype turned up a few times. The chain carries TRBV7-2 and TRBJ2-3; tentatively, D is TRBD2 (6 bases). Looked up from germline, CDR1 is SGHTA and CDR2 is FQGNSA. V lost 6 bases, J lost 4 bases, and 14 bases lay in between. This CDR3 is 14 amino acids long. The CDR3 nucleotides are TGTGCCAGCAGGATACGGGGGAGTGCAGATACGCAGTATTTT. Amino acids: CASRIRGSADTQYF.

The V call is TRBV5-1, the J call TRBJ2-7; 7 bases fit TRBD1. Per germline, CDR1 SGHRS and CDR2 YFSETQ. Trimming removed 4 bases from V and 3 bases from J; junction bases left unmatched: 10. The CDR3 is 15 residues long. The DNA for the CDR3 is TGCGCCAGCAGCCTCCCCGGGACAGCCGACTACGAGCAGTACTTC. Translation gives CASSLPGTADYEQYF.

This clonotype was picked up many times. The chain employs TRBV12-3 or TRBV12-4 and TRBJ1-1; D perhaps matches TRBD1 (6 bases). This CDR3 spans 11 amino acids. Trimming shortened V by 4 bases and J by 11 bases, and 11 bases separated the two germline ends. In nucleotides, the CDR3 is TGTGCCAGCAGTTCCTACAGGGCGGCTTTCTTT. Its translation is CASSSYRAAFF.

This clonotype was found a few times. The CDR3 spells CASSSGLAGDTQYF. CDR3 DNA: TGTGCCAGCAGCTCAGGACTAGCGGGGGATACGCAGTATTTT. The V gene is TRBV7-3, the J gene TRBJ2-3, with TRBD2 identical over 12 bases. The CDR3 length is 14 residues. Germline assignment: CDR1 SGHTA and CDR2 FQGTGA. The trim removed 4 bases at V and 6 bases at J, leaving 2 bases unmatched. Looking up the rest from reference TRBV7-3 and TRBJ2-3 gives the full variable domain: GAGVSQTPSNKVTEKGKYVELRCDPISGHTALYWYRQSLGQGPEFLIYFQGTGAADDSGLPNDRFFAVRPEGSVSTLKIQRTERGDSAVYLCASSSGLAGDTQYFGPGTRLTVL.

This clonotype came up a few times. The chain links TRBV2 to TRBJ2-5; possibly TRBD1 or TRBD2 for D (5 bases each). V was cut by 6 bases and J by 3 bases, with 17 bases left in between. CDR1 is SNHLY and CDR2 is FYNNEI in the germline V gene. The CDR3 spans 15 residues. CDR3 protein: CASRGSGTSKETQYF. CDR3 bases: TGTGCCAGCAGGGGCTCCGGGACGTCAAAAGAGACCCAGTACTTC.

With regard to this clonotype: The conserved final phenylalanine or tryptophan is absent from the CDR3, which likely points to a read error. It is unclear where the CDR3 begins or ends on the DNA, so no DNA is shown, and the CDR3 is as TCRdb lists it. The V and J genes are TRBV20-1 and TRBJ1-4; the table's D call, TRBD1, has no DNA check behind it. The CDR3 adds up to 11 amino acids, both ends counted. Germline values: CDR1 DFQATT, CDR2 SNEGSKA (reference sequence). CDR3 residues: CSASPGAGLFL.

This clonotype was detected ten times or more. The rearrangement uses TRBV29-1 and TRBJ2-4; D remains unclear. The CDR3 consists of 14 residues. V was shortened by 4 bases and J by 0 bases, with 10 bases between the two germline ends. From germline, CDR1 is SQVTM and CDR2 ANQGSEA. The CDR3 region is CSVAGKLAKNIQYF. The CDR3 DNA follows: TGCAGCGTTGCTGGGAAACTAGCCAAAAACATTCAGTACTTC.

The genes are TRBV5-1 and TRBJ2-1, with a possible D match to TRBD2 (5 bases). The V and J ends lost 1 base and 2 bases respectively, with 13 bases between them. CDR1 SGHRS and CDR2 YFSETQ come from the germline V gene. CDR3 size: 16 residues. CDR3: CASSLLRGSAYNEQFF. As DNA, the CDR3 is TGCGCCAGCAGCTTGCTCCGGGGTTCTGCCTACAATGAGCAGTTCTTC.

V and J are TRBV7-2 and TRBJ1-2; D is unresolved. Trimming took 5 bases from V and 0 from J, leaving 13 bases between them. The germline V gene encodes CDR1 SGHTA and CDR2 FQGNSA. The CDR3 extends over 15 amino acids. CDR3: CASSPMVGANYGYTF. In nucleotides, the CDR3 is TGTGCCAGCAGCCCAATGGTCGGGGCTAACTATGGCTACACCTTC.

The chain joins TRBV19 to TRBJ1-2; 9 nucleotides match TRBD1. The CDR3 runs 14 residues. V shed 11 bases and J 5 bases; nucleotides not matched to a gene: 12. Germline V gene data show CDR1 as LNHDA and CDR2 as SQIVND (reference sequence). The CDR3 nucleotides read TGTGCCGTGGGACGGGACAGGGAAAAATATGGCTACACCTTC. This codes for CAVGRDREKYGYTF.

The J gene is TRBJ1-5, the V gene TRBV7-2; no clear D gene. Trimming cost V 5 bases and J 4 bases, with 6 bases left between them. Germline V CDR1 and CDR2: SGHTA, FQGNSA. There are 12 residues in the CDR3. CDR3 protein: CASSQPNQPQHF. The CDR3 coding sequence is TGTGCCAGCAGCCAACCTAATCAGCCCCAGCATTTT.

This clonotype was seen ten or more times. V is TRBV12-3 or TRBV12-4 and J is TRBJ2-5; D tentatively reads TRBD1 or TRBD2 (5 bases each). V dropped 6 bases and J dropped 2 bases, with 13 bases sitting between them. This CDR3 comprises 14 residues. The CDR3 spells CASRLGTAQETQYF. DNA of the CDR3: TGTGCCAGCAGATTGGGGACCGCTCAAGAGACCCAGTACTTC.

V gene TRBV28 combines with J gene TRBJ2-2; D unresolved. The germline V and J ends were trimmed by 2 bases and 7 bases, with 17 bases remaining between them. Germline V CDR1 and CDR2: MDHEN, SYDVKM. The CDR3 is made up of 16 amino acids. CDR3 sequence: CASSLAAELPVGELFF. The CDR3 nucleotides read TGTGCCAGCAGTTTAGCCGCGGAACTTCCCGTCGGGGAGCTGTTTTTT. The full variable domain, rest sourced from reference TRBV28 and TRBJ2-2, is DVKVTQSSRYLVKRTGEKVFLECVQDMDHENMFWYRQDPGLGLRLIYFSYDVKMKEKGDIPEGYSVSREKKERFSLILESASTNQTSMYLCASSLAAELPVGELFFGEGSRLTVL.

This clonotype has just a few counts. CDR3 sequence: CASRRNGGGLGELFF. CDR3 nucleotides: TGTGCCAGCAGGCGAAACGGGGGGGGCCTCGGGGAGCTGTTTTTT. The chain joins TRBV7-2 to TRBJ2-2; 8 bases line up with TRBD2. Germline CDR1 and CDR2: SGHTA and FQGNSA. The CDR3 loop spans 15 amino acids. The V gene end was trimmed by 6 bases and the J gene end by 7 bases; junction bases not matched to a gene: 10.

V and J are TRBV28 and TRBJ1-2; 10 bases agree with TRBD1. The junction had 9 bases not matched to a gene; V was cut back by 10 bases and J by 7 bases. The CDR3 is 13 residues long. In germline, CDR1 is MDHEN, CDR2 SYDVKM. DNA for the CDR3: TGTGCCATCACCGGGACAGGGGTTTCTGGCTACACCTTC. This codes for CAITGTGVSGYTF.

This clonotype came up a few times. The chain combines TRBV7-2 with TRBJ2-1, with TRBD2 matching over 11 bases. Germline V gives CDR1 SGHTA, CDR2 FQGNSA. Losses at the gene ends were 0 bases for V and 0 bases for J; bases not matched to a gene: 10. There are 20 residues in the CDR3. Here the CDR3 DNA reads TGTGCCAGCAGCTTAGCTAGGATTAGCGGGGGGGCGCGCTCCTACAATGAGCAGTTCTTC. This codes for CASSLARISGGARSYNEQFF.

Only a few counts were recorded for this clonotype. CDR3: CSVEVTPGNGYTF. The CDR3, as DNA: TGCAGCGTTGAGGTGACTCCGGGGAATGGCTACACCTTC. The gene calls are TRBV29-1 and TRBJ1-2; D is unclear. This CDR3 has 13 residues. The ends were cut back, 3 bases at V and 6 bases at J, with 14 bases in the middle. Germline CDR1 SQVTM, CDR2 ANQGSEA.

At least ten counts were recorded for this clonotype. The chain uses TRBV10-3 and TRBJ2-7; the match to TRBD1 covers 7 bases. The CDR3 loop spans 16 amino acids. The V segment lost 6 bases and the J segment 2 bases; nucleotides outside the gene matches: 13. The germline V gene encodes CDR1 ENHRY and CDR2 SYGVKD. CDR3 sequence (DNA): TGTGCCATCAGGGCCAGTGTGGGGCAGGGGGCCTACGAGCAGTACTTC. Translating it yields CAIRASVGQGAYEQYF.

The rearrangement links TRBV29-1 to TRBJ1-1; 8 nucleotides match TRBD1. The CDR3 is made up of 14 amino acids. The J segment lost 6 bases and the V segment lost 6 bases, leaving 12 bases of the junction unmatched. Germline loops: CDR1 SQVTM, CDR2 ANQGSEA. The CDR3: CSVVRGPLGAEAFF. As DNA, the CDR3 is TGCAGCGTCGTCAGGGGGCCCTTAGGTGCTGAAGCTTTCTTT.

In its sample, this clonotype was seen many times. V is TRBV7-2 and J is TRBJ1-1; D might be TRBD1 (6 bases). The CDR3 extends over 14 amino acids. Between the trimmed V and J ends, which lost 1 base and 4 bases, there was a span of 10 bases. The V gene's germline CDR1 is SGHTA and CDR2 FQGNSA. DNA of the CDR3: TGTGCCAGCAGCTTAGTAGGGGGAGGCACTGAAGCTTTCTTT. This translates into CASSLVGGGTEAFF.